This entry describes one T cell receptor beta chain. The data are from a study of blood T cell repertoires in COVID-19. Libraries were prepared by immunoSEQ multiplex PCR; TCRdb keeps only in-frame clonotypes and omits some of them. The data show a few hundred thousand clones, with around 90% seen just once and approximately 2.6% held by the top ten. The CDR3 is made up of 14 amino acids. J was trimmed by 4 bases and V by 10 bases; bases with no gene match: 9. Germline lookup yields CDR1 WSHSY and CDR2 SAAADI. The sample consisted of peripheral blood. The V and J genes are TRBV10-2 and TRBJ2-1, with 8 bases matching TRBD2. The sequence was obtained from a young adult with COVID-19, enrolled during active disease. The CDR3 is CATGAGASYNEQFF. DNA of the CDR3: TGCGCCACCGGAGCGGGAGCGTCGTACAATGAGCAGTTCTTC.